A selection of T cell receptor beta chains follows, all from one sample in a study of control samples from healthy donors and cancer patients. Profiled with immunoSEQ multiplex PCR; TCRdb holds only in-frame clones, not every one. The repertoire holds about 93,000 clones, about 88% seen once, with approximately 14% in the top ten. The sequenced sample consisted of blood. Receptors originate from a woman in her 70s in good health. The CDR3 runs from the conserved cysteine through the conserved F or W. Each record gives: D gene, V gene, J gene, clone size, CDR3 DNA, CDR3 protein. D genes are given only for firm matches. Some rows mark clone size as missing; the rest say once, few, many or name a class of expanded clone.

.	TRBV7-3	TRBJ1-1	.	TGTGCCAGCAGCACGGGACGGAACACTGAAGCTTTCTTT	CASSTGRNTEAFF
.	TRBV2	TRBJ1-3	.	TGTGCCAGCACCCAACGGGGGCTGGGTGGAAACACCATATATTTT	CASTQRGLGGNTIYF
.	TRBV20-1	TRBJ1-2	.	TGCAGTGCTTGGACAAATGGCTACACCTTC	CSAWTNGYTF
.	TRBV4-2	TRBJ1-5	.	TGTGCCAGCAGCCAAGACCGGGCGAGTCAGCCCCAGCATTTT	CASSQDRASQPQHF
.	TRBV14	TRBJ2-3	.	TGTGCCAGCAGCCAAGATAGGAGAAGCACAGATACGCAGTATTTT	CASSQDRRSTDTQYF
.	TRBV6-5	TRBJ1-1	.	TGTGCCAGCAAAGTTCGTCAGAACACTGAAGCTTTCTTT	CASKVRQNTEAFF
.	TRBV12-3/TRBV12-4	TRBJ2-4	.	TGTGCCAGCAGTTTACTGGGCAAAAACATTCAGTACTTC	CASSLLGKNIQYF
.	TRBV5-1	TRBJ1-5	.	TGCGCCAGCAGCTTGGATGTCAGGGGGCCCCAGCATTTT	CASSLDVRGPQHF
TRBD2	TRBV29-1	TRBJ2-1	.	TGCAGCGTTGACGGTAGCGGGGGTACTATTCGTGGAAATGAGCAGTTCTTC	CSVDGSGGTIRGNEQFF
.	TRBV7-2	TRBJ1-5	once	TGTGCCAGCAGCCACGGGGGGGGTGGCAATCAGCCCCAGCATTTT	CASSHGGGGNQPQHF
TRBD1	TRBV2	TRBJ2-1	.	TGTGCCAGTCAGGGGGACTACAATGAGCAGTTCTTC	CASQGDYNEQFF
TRBD2	TRBV5-1	TRBJ2-5	.	TGCGCCAGCACCCCGGGAGGAACTAAAGAGACCCAGTACTTC	CASTPGGTKETQYF
.	TRBV27	TRBJ1-2	.	TGTGCCAGCAGTTCAACCCAGGGTTTAGGGAATGGCTACACCTTC	CASSSTQGLGNGYTF
.	TRBV12-3/TRBV12-4	TRBJ1-5	.	TGTGCCAGCAGCCCTGGGGAGCGAGGGGCCCAGCATTTT	CASSPGERGAQHF
.	TRBV5-4	TRBJ1-1	once	TGTGCCAGCAGCTTGGAACAGCCGAACACTGAAGCTTTCTTT	CASSLEQPNTEAFF
TRBD1	TRBV7-9	TRBJ2-6	.	TGTGCCAGCAGCTTCGGACAGGGGGACTCTGGGGCCAACGTCCTGACTTTC	CASSFGQGDSGANVLTF
TRBD1	TRBV5-5	TRBJ1-6	.	TGTGCCAGCAGCCACCTCGCACAGGGGGACTCACCCCTCCACTTT	CASSHLAQGDSPLHF
.	TRBV27	TRBJ1-2	.	TGTGCCAGCAGTCCACTACCGGGACTCGATGGCTACACCTTC	CASSPLPGLDGYTF
.	TRBV7-2	TRBJ2-2	.	TGTGCCAGCAGCTTAGTAGGCAGGGGTGACACCGGGGAGCTGTTTTTT	CASSLVGRGDTGELFF
.	TRBV10-3	TRBJ1-2	.	TGTGCCATCAGACCCGTTACAGAGAACTATGGCTACACCTTC	CAIRPVTENYGYTF
TRBD1	TRBV5-6	TRBJ1-5	.	TGTGCCAGCAGCCGATTGGGACAGGGCAGTTATAGCAATCAGCCCCAGCATTTT	CASSRLGQGSYSNQPQHF
TRBD2	TRBV11-2	TRBJ2-7	.	TGTGCCAGCAGCTCCGTTGGACTAGCGGGAGTCTACGAGCAGTACTTC	CASSSVGLAGVYEQYF
.	TRBV7-9	TRBJ1-1	.	TGTGCCAGCAGCTTAGGGGGCGTTAACACTGAAGCTTTCTTT	CASSLGGVNTEAFF
.	TRBV4-3	TRBJ2-4	.	TGCGCCAGCAGCCAAGACTGGGCGGGACTAACAGGGATTGTCGCCAAAAACATTCAGTACTTC	CASSQDWAGLTGIVAKNIQYF
TRBD1	TRBV9	TRBJ1-6	.	TGTGCCAGCAGCGCAGACCCCCAGGGGGCGTGGGGTTCACCCCTCCACTTT	CASSADPQGAWGSPLHF
.	TRBV6-6	TRBJ1-2	.	TGTGCCAGCAGTTACGACGATTATGGCTACACCTTC	CASSYDDYGYTF
TRBD1	TRBV20-1	TRBJ1-1	few	TGCAGTGCTAGGGATACAGGGGTGGCTTTCTTT	CSARDTGVAFF
.	TRBV5-6	TRBJ1-2	once	TGTGCCAGCCACGCGGGGACATTCGGCTACACCTTC	CASHAGTFGYTF
.	TRBV9	TRBJ2-7	.	TGTGCCAGCAGCCCCCGGGAAGGCTACGAGCAGTACTTC	CASSPREGYEQYF
TRBD2	TRBV19	TRBJ2-1	.	TGTGCCAGTAGTATAAACGGGAGGAATGAGCAGTTCTTC	CASSINGRNEQFF
TRBD1	TRBV3-1/TRBV3-2	TRBJ1-1	.	TGTGCCAGCAGCCAAGCCTCACAGGGGGCGGGCACTGAAGCTTTCTTT	CASSQASQGAGTEAFF
.	TRBV27	TRBJ1-5	.	TGTGCCAGCAGCCTACTGGGAGGGGAGCAGCCCCAGCATTTT	CASSLLGGEQPQHF
.	TRBV2	TRBJ1-5	.	TGTGCCAGCAGGGAAATGGACATCGGAAATCAGCCCCAGCATTTT	CASREMDIGNQPQHF
.	TRBV6-5	TRBJ1-2	.	TGTGCCAGCAGTTACTCCAGGGTGGGCTATGGCTACACCTTC	CASSYSRVGYGYTF
.	TRBV7-8	TRBJ1-2	.	TGTGCCAGCAGCTTAGCGCTGACAGGCTCCATCTATGGCTACACCTTC	CASSLALTGSIYGYTF
TRBD1	TRBV6-1	TRBJ2-3	.	TGTGCCAGCAGTGGCAGGGACAGCATCATCACAGATACGCAGTATTTT	CASSGRDSIITDTQYF
.	TRBV6-5	TRBJ2-7	few	TGTGCCAGCACCGGCCAGGGGCCCTTCTACGAGCAGTACTTC	CASTGQGPFYEQYF
.	TRBV7-8	TRBJ2-7	.	TGTGCCAGCAGCCAAAACGAGCAGTACTTC	CASSQNEQYF
.	TRBV5-4	TRBJ2-7	.	TGTGCCAGCAGCTCCAGGGACCACGAGCAGTACTTC	CASSSRDHEQYF
TRBD2	TRBV7-8	TRBJ2-1	.	TGTGCCAGCAGCTTAGGTCGGGGGCTAGCGGGGTACAATGAGCAGTTCTTC	CASSLGRGLAGYNEQFF
TRBD2	TRBV3-1/TRBV3-2	TRBJ2-5	.	TGTGCCAGCAGTTCCGGACTAGTCCAAGAGACCCAGTACTTC	CASSSGLVQETQYF
TRBD2	TRBV19	TRBJ2-1	.	TGTGCCAGTAGTATCAGGGCGGGAGAGTACAATGAGCAGTTCTTC	CASSIRAGEYNEQFF
TRBD1	TRBV30	TRBJ1-6	.	TGTGCCTGGGGACAGGGTAATTCACCCCTCCACTTT	CAWGQGNSPLHF
TRBD2	TRBV9	TRBJ2-5	.	TGTGCCAGCAGCTTCAGGGGACTAGCGGGAGAGACCCAGTACTTC	CASSFRGLAGETQYF
TRBD2	TRBV5-4	TRBJ2-1	.	TGTGCCAGCAGCTTGGATGGGACTAGGAGTTTGCATGAGCAGTTCTTC	CASSLDGTRSLHEQFF
.	TRBV10-3	TRBJ1-1	.	TGTGCCACCATCCAGGACTTAGGGGGCACTGAAGCTTTCTTT	CATIQDLGGTEAFF
.	TRBV11-2	TRBJ2-5	.	TGTGCCAGCAGCCCCGACGGGAGCGGAGAGACCCAGTACTTC	CASSPDGSGETQYF
TRBD1	TRBV11-2	TRBJ2-5	.	TGTGCCAGCAGCGGCCGGACAGGGGGGGAGGAGACCCAGTACTTC	CASSGRTGGEETQYF
.	TRBV5-4	TRBJ1-3	.	TGTGCCAGCAGCCCGGGACGGTCTGGAAACACCATATATTTT	CASSPGRSGNTIYF
.	TRBV10-1	TRBJ2-3	.	TGCGCCAGCACCCCTGGGCGCCTACCCACAGATACGCAGTATTTT	CASTPGRLPTDTQYF
.	TRBV27	TRBJ2-7	once	TGTGCCAGCAGTTTATCGGGTAGCAGCCCAACTGAGCAGTACTTC	CASSLSGSSPTEQYF
.	TRBV6-5	TRBJ2-3	few	TGTGCCAGCAGGCGACGGGACGGGGATACGCAGTATTTT	CASRRRDGDTQYF
.	TRBV6-5	TRBJ2-7	.	TGTGCCAGCAGTCCTTCCGGGACCACCCTCTACGAGCAGTACTTC	CASSPSGTTLYEQYF